This T cell receptor (beta chain) was documented in a study of beta chain features in type 1 diabetes. CDR3 size: 17 residues. Trimming cost V 4 bases and J 0 bases, with 17 bases left between them. CDR1 SGHTA and CDR2 FQGNSA come from the germline V gene. Of the isolated RNA, all was reverse transcribed, and so the sequenced material was expressed TCRB transcripts. Some clones are missing from TCRdb's copy, which holds only in-frame ones; the method was immunoSEQ multiplex PCR. Here the sample spans 250,000 to 300,000 clones, approximately 8.1% being singletons. The chain is built from TRBV7-2 and TRBJ2-3, with TRBD1 as a possible D gene (8 bases). The origin of this receptor is a woman in her late teens or twenties in good health. Sequenced input: central memory CD4+ T cells from blood. Here the CDR3 DNA reads TGTGCCAGCAGCTCCCAGGGGGCTAGCGGAAGCACAGATACGCAGTATTTT. Translation gives CASSSQGASGSTDTQYF.